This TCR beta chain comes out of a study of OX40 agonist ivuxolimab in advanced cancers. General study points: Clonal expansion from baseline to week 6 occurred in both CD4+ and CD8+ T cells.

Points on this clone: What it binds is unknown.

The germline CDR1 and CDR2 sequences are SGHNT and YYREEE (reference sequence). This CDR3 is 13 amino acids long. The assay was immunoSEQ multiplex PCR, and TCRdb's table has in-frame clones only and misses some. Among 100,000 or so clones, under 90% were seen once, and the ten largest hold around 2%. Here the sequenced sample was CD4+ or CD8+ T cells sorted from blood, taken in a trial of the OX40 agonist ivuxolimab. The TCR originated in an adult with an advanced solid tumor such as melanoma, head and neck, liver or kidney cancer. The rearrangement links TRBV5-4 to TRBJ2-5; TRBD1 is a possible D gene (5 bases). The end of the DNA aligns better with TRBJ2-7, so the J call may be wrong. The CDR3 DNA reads TGTGCCAGCAGCTCACAAGGGGCCTACGAGCAGTACTTC. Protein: CASSSQGAYEQYF.